The clone carrying this T cell receptor beta chain is a singleton in its sample. The CDR3 consists of 12 residues. The V segment lost 8 bases and the J segment 2 bases; nucleotides outside the gene matches: 3. From germline, CDR1 is MNHNS and CDR2 SASEGT. This entry is derived from a study of blood T cells in healthy people across ages. The overall study: Template switching picked up about one barcoded beta molecule for each two T cells.

A second PCR of about 6 to 11 cycles used a sample-barcoded 5' primer and a J-beta primer mix. MiXCR, run by TCRdb on the 5' RACE reads, gives a single entry per CDR3 protein. This sample has 1,300,000 or so distinct CDR3 sequences, with roughly 60% found just once. The receptor was derived from a man aged 18 to 30 in good health. The chain carries TRBV6-1 and TRBJ2-7; TRBD2 matches 7 bases. The sequenced sample consisted of blood. In DNA, the CDR3 is TGTGCCAGCCGGCGGGAGCCCTACGAGCAGTACTTC. Translated, it gives CASRREPYEQYF.